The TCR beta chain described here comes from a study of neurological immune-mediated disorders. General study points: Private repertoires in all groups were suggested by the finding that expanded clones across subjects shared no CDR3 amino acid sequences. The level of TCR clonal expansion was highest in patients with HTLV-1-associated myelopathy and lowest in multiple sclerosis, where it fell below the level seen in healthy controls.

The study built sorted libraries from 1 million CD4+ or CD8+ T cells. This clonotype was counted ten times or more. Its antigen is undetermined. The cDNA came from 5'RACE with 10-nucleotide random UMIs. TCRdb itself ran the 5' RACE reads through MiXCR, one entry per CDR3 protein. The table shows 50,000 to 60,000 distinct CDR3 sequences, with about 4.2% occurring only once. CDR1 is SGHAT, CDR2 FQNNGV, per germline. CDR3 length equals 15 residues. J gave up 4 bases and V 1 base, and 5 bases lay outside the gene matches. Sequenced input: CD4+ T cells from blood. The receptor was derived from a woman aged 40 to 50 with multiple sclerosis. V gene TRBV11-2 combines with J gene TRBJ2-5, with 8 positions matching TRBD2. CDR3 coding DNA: TGTGCCAGCAGCTTAGCCCCAGCGGGGGTAGAGACCCAGTACTTC. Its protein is CASSLAPAGVETQYF.